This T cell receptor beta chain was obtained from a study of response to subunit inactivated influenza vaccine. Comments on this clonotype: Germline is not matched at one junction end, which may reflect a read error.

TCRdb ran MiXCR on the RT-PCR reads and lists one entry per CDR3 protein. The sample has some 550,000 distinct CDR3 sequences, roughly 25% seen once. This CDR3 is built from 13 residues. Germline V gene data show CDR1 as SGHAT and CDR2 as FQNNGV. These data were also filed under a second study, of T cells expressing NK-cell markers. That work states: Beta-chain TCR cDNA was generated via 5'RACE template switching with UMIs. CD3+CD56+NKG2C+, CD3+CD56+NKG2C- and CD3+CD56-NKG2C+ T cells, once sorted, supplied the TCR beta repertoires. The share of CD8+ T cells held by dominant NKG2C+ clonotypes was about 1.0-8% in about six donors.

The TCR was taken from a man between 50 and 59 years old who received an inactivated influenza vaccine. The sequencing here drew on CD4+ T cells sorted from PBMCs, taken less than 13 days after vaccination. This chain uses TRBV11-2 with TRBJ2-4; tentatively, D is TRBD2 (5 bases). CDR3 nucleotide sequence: TGTGCCAGCAGTTTAGCCCTCGGGGACATTCAGTACTTC. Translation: CASSLALGDIQYF. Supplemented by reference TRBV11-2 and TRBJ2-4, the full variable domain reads EAGVAQSPRYKIIEKRQSVAFWCNPISGHATLYWYQQILGQGPKLLIQFQNNGVVDDSQLPKDRFSAERLKGVDSTLKIQPAKLEDSAVYLCASSLALGDIQYFGAGTRLSVL.